This TCR beta chain was identified in a study of T cell repertoires in cytomegalovirus infection. About the research overall: Through public TCR beta signatures, both CMV infection and matching HLA type were indicated. Regarding the study as a whole: Frequencies of public TCR beta families were cumulated, and this identified carriers of CMV plus the relevant HLA. The ex vivo response was dominated by HLA-C-restricted CMV-specific TCR beta clonotypes.

This clonotype came up a few times. As yet, its antigen is unknown. From the reads, TCRdb called clonotypes with MiXCR, one entry per CDR3 protein. This table has hundreds of thousands of distinct CDR3 sequences, 20% to 30% appearing once. V was pared by 4 bases and J by 3 bases, with 10 bases between. The CDR3 has 13 residues. Germline-derived CDR1 and CDR2 are SEHNR and FQNEAQ (reference sequence). This TCR derives from a human donor in good health (CMV status not recorded). Some clones in this sample may be carry-over from other donors' samples. The sequenced material came from CD8+ T cells from PBMCs. The V call is TRBV7-9, the J call TRBJ2-7; D possibly uses TRBD1 or TRBD2 (5 bases each). The CDR3 nucleotides read TGTGCCAGCAGCTCTGAGGGGCTCTACGAGCAGTACTTC. Encoded protein: CASSSEGLYEQYF.